This TCR beta chain was recovered during a study of CD8+ T cells in alopecia areata. Extraction of RNA preceded its reverse transcription into cDNA, which served as the sequencing template. Produced via immunoSEQ multiplex PCR; TCRdb's table is partial and in-frame only. The sample holds fewer than 150,000 clones, roughly four fifths seen once. The CDR3 spans 14 residues. CDR1 is SGHNT and CDR2 is YYREEE in the germline V gene (reference sequence). The V end lost 0 bases, the J end lost 8 bases, and 11 bases lay between the germline ends. Only one count was recorded for this clone. Its antigen is not identified. Sample treatment: oral pan-JAK inhibitor, 5-10 mg twice daily. Cell sorting on a FACSAria was used to separate CD4+ and CD8+ T cells from the PBMCs. Study-wide results and caveats: While tofacitinib was given, many expanded lesional clones persisted in scalp and blood. Clonality exceeded that of normal scalp in lesional scalp, most notably in alopecia totalis/universalis.

The gene calls are TRBV5-4 and TRBJ2-2; D ambiguous. The receptor comes from a human donor with alopecia areata. The sample in question was CD8+ T cells sorted from blood, obtained at week 4, from a patient treated with tofacitinib. The CDR3, as DNA: TGTGCCAGCAGCTTGGGAGCCGGGTCGGGGGAGCTGTTTTTT. This encodes CASSLGAGSGELFF.